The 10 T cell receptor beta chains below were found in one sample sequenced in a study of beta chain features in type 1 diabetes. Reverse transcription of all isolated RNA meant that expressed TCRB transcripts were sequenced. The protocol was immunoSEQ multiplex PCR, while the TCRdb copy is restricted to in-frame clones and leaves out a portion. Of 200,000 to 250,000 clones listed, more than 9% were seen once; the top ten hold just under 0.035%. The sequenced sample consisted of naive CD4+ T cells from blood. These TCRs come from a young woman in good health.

Written as DNA, the CDR3 is TGCAGCGCCCGACTAGCGGGGGTCCTCTCCTACAATGAGCAGTTCTTC. Amino acids: CSARLAGVLSYNEQFF. V usage is TRBV29-1 and J usage is TRBJ2-1; TRBD2 agrees at 12 bases. This CDR3 has 16 amino acids. The germline V gene has CDR1 SQVTM and CDR2 ANQGSEA. Unmatched junction bases numbered 7, after V lost 7 bases and J lost 0 bases.

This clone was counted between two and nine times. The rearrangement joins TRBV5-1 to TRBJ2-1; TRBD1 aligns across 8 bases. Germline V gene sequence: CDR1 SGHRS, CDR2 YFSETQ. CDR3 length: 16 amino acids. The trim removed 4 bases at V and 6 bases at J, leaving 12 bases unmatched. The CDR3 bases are TGCGCCAGCAGCCAAAGCAGGGGGCGTGTAGTCAATGAGCAGTTCTTC. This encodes CASSQSRGRVVNEQFF.

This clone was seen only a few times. CDR3 bases: TGTGCTAGTGGGCTGGGACAGAATAGCAATCAGCCCCAGCATTTT. It encodes CASGLGQNSNQPQHF. This chain joins TRBV12-5 and TRBJ1-5; TRBD1 matches 7 bases. The J segment lost 0 bases and the V segment lost 6 bases, leaving 5 bases of the junction unmatched. The CDR3 loop spans 15 amino acids. Germline V CDR1 and CDR2: LGHNT, FRNRAP.

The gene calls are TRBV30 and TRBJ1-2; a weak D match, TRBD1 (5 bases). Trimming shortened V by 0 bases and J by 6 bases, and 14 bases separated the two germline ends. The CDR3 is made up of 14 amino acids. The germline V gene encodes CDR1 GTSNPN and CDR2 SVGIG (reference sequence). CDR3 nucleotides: TGTGCCTGGAGTGTACGAAGTGTAGGGGATGGCTACACCTTC. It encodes CAWSVRSVGDGYTF.

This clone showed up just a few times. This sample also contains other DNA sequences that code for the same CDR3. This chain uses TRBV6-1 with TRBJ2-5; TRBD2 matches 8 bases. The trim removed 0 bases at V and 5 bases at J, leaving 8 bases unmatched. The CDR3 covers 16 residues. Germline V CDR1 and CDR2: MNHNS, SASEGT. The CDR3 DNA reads TGTGCCAGCAGTGAAGCGCTTCGTGGCGGGAGGGAGACCCAGTACTTC. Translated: CASSEALRGGRETQYF.

CDR3 DNA: TGTGCCAGTCGGACAGGGGGCCAAGAGACCCAGTACTTC. Translated, it gives CASRTGGQETQYF. This chain links TRBV6-6 with TRBJ2-5, with 10 bases matching TRBD1. With V trimmed by 9 bases and J by 1 base, 2 bases remained unmatched. The germline V gene encodes CDR1 MNHNY and CDR2 SVGAGI (reference sequence). The CDR3 has 13 residues.

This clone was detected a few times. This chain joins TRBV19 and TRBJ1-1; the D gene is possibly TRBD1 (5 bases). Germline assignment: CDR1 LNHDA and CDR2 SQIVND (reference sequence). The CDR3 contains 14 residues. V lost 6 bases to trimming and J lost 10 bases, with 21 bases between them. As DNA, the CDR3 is TGTGCCAGTAGATCACCCTCGGCAGGCCAGGGAGCTTTCTTT. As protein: CASRSPSAGQGAFF.

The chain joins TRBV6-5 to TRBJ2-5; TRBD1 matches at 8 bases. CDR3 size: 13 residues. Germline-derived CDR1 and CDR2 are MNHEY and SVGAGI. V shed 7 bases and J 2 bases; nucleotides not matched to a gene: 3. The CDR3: CASKTGGQETQYF. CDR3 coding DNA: TGTGCCAGCAAAACAGGGGGTCAAGAGACCCAGTACTTC.

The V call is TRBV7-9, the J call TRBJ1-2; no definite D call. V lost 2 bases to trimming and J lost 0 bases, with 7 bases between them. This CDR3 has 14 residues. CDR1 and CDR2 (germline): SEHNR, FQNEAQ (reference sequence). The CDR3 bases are TGTGCCAGCAGCTTAAACGGAGCTAACTATGGCTACACCTTC. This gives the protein CASSLNGANYGYTF.

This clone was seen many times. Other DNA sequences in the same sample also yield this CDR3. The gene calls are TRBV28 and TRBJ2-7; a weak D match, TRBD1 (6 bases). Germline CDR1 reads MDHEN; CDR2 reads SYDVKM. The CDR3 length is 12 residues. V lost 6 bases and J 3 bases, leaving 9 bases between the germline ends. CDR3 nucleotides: TGTGCCAGCAGCCTACAGGGCTACGAGCAGTACTTC. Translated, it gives CASSLQGYEQYF.